This is a list of T cell receptor beta chains from one sample in a study of blood T cell repertoires in COVID-19. The data were produced by immunoSEQ multiplex PCR, yet TCRdb's version contains in-frame clones alone and is incomplete. The profile shows 140,000 to 150,000 clones, around nine tenths of them singletons. Sequencing was carried out using peripheral blood. These receptors were collected from a woman between 45 and 60 years old with acute or convalescent COVID-19. Both conserved end residues are part of each CDR3. D genes are given only for firm matches. Size is omitted from some rows. Given values are once, few, many or a class for expanded clones.

D	J	V	size	DNA	CDR3
NA	TRBJ1-6	TRBV30	NA	TGTGCCTGGAGCCCCGGAGGCTCCTATAATTCACCCCTCCACTTT	CAWSPGGSYNSPLHF
NA	TRBJ1-4	TRBV28	NA	TGTGCCAGCAGTTTATTTCCAGGCACTGGTGAAAAACTGTTTTTT	CASSLFPGTGEKLFF
NA	TRBJ2-7	TRBV6-2/TRBV6-3	NA	TGTGCCAGCAGTTCGGGCGGGGAATCCTCCTACGAGCAGTACTTC	CASSSGGESSYEQYF
NA	TRBJ2-7	TRBV9	NA	TGTGCCAGCTCAGGTTCCGGAGGATCCCACGAGCAGTACTTC	CASSGSGGSHEQYF
NA	TRBJ2-7	TRBV5-1	NA	TGCGCCAGCAGCCACAGGGCCGGCTACGAGCAGTACTTC	CASSHRAGYEQYF
TRBD2	TRBJ2-7	TRBV19	NA	TGTGCCAGTAGTATAGGGGGTAATAGCGGGAGCTCCTACGAGCAGTACTTC	CASSIGGNSGSSYEQYF
NA	TRBJ2-7	TRBV12-3/TRBV12-4	NA	TGTGCCAGCAGCCCAGGGGTAGAGCAGTACTTC	CASSPGVEQYF
NA	TRBJ2-5	TRBV3-1/TRBV3-2	NA	TGTGCCAGCAGCCAAGCCAGGGGAGAGACCCAGTACTTC	CASSQARGETQYF
TRBD1	TRBJ1-1	TRBV28	NA	TGTGCCAGCAGCCTGACAGGGGCCCTTTCGTGGTCCTCTGAAGCTTTCTTT	CASSLTGALSWSSEAFF
NA	TRBJ2-7	TRBV18	NA	TGTGCCAGCTCACCCTTGGACAGCTACGAGCAGTACTTC	CASSPLDSYEQYF
TRBD1	TRBJ1-1	TRBV6-5	once	TGTGCCAGCAGTTACTCAGTCAGGGGGTTTTCCACTGAAGCTTTCTTT	CASSYSVRGFSTEAFF
NA	TRBJ1-3	TRBV7-9	NA	TGTGCCAGCAGCCTTATTTCCCAGACCGGGTCTGGAAACACCATATATTTT	CASSLISQTGSGNTIYF
NA	TRBJ1-5	TRBV6-5	once	TGTGCCAGCAGACCCGGGGGGAATCAGCCCCAGCATTTT	CASRPGGNQPQHF
TRBD1	TRBJ2-7	TRBV7-8	NA	TGTGCCAGCAGCTTTGGACCCGGGACAGGGGTATACGAGCAGTACTTC	CASSFGPGTGVYEQYF
TRBD1	TRBJ1-1	TRBV28	NA	TGTGCCAGCAGTTGGGACAGGGTCACCACTGAAGCTTTCTTT	CASSWDRVTTEAFF
TRBD1	TRBJ1-1	TRBV10-3	NA	TGTGCCATCAGCTCGGACAGGGTTGAAGCTTTCTTT	CAISSDRVEAFF
NA	TRBJ1-2	TRBV7-9	NA	TGTGCCAGCAGCTATTCAGGGAATGGCTACACCTTC	CASSYSGNGYTF
NA	TRBJ2-2	TRBV9	NA	TGTGCCAGCAGCGTAACCCCCGGACTAAACACCGGGGAGCTGTTTTTT	CASSVTPGLNTGELFF
NA	TRBJ1-6	TRBV3-1/TRBV3-2	NA	TGTGCCAGCAGCTTTGACAGCACCAATTCACCCCTCCACTTT	CASSFDSTNSPLHF
NA	TRBJ2-5	TRBV6-2/TRBV6-3	NA	TGTGCCAGCAGTTACCCTGGACAGCAAGAGACCCAGTACTTC	CASSYPGQQETQYF
NA	TRBJ2-1	TRBV27	NA	TGTGCCAGCAGTTTCGGCAATGAGCAGTTCTTC	CASSFGNEQFF
TRBD1	TRBJ1-6	TRBV2	NA	TGTGCCAGCAGTGCCGGGACAGGGGGCGCATTTTCACCCCTCCACTTT	CASSAGTGGAFSPLHF
NA	TRBJ1-2	TRBV5-1	NA	TGCGCCAGCAGCTTGGAGTCCGGACAGAAAAACTATGGCTACACCTTC	CASSLESGQKNYGYTF
NA	TRBJ1-5	TRBV7-3	NA	TGTGCCAGCAGCCTCACAGGGAGCGGACCCCAGCATTTT	CASSLTGSGPQHF
NA	TRBJ2-6	TRBV19	once	TGTGCCAGTAGTCCCACTCCCCAGGGAACTGGGGCCAACGTCCTGACTTTC	CASSPTPQGTGANVLTF
NA	TRBJ1-1	TRBV28	NA	TGTGCCAGCAGTCTCCGCGTAGTTGTACCTGAAGCTTTCTTT	CASSLRVVVPEAFF
NA	TRBJ2-1	TRBV25-1	NA	TGTGCCAGCAGTGAATATGAGGGCTCCTACAATGAGCAGTTCTTC	CASSEYEGSYNEQFF
NA	TRBJ1-6	TRBV19	NA	TGTGCCAGTAGTATAGATCGGGAGAGCTCCTATAATTCACCCCTCCACTTT	CASSIDRESSYNSPLHF
NA	TRBJ1-2	TRBV5-1	NA	TGCGCCAGCAGCTTGGACCCCGGAGCTTCTAACTATGGCTACACCTTC	CASSLDPGASNYGYTF
NA	TRBJ1-5	TRBV19	NA	TGTGCCAGTAGTGACACAGGGATGAGCAATCAGCCCCAGCATTTT	CASSDTGMSNQPQHF
TRBD1	TRBJ1-5	TRBV5-1	NA	TGCGCCAGCAGCTTTGGGACAGGGAATCAGCCCCAGCATTTT	CASSFGTGNQPQHF
NA	TRBJ1-5	TRBV4-2	NA	TGTGCCAGCAGTCCTTCAGACCAGGGAAATAATCAGCCCCAGCATTTT	CASSPSDQGNNQPQHF
TRBD1	TRBJ2-7	TRBV11-1	few	TGTGCCAGCAGCTTAGAGGGACAGAGCTCCTACGAGCAGTACTTC	CASSLEGQSSYEQYF
NA	TRBJ2-7	TRBV6-5	NA	TGTGCCAGCAGTTACGAGGGTTCCTACGAGCAGTACTTC	CASSYEGSYEQYF
TRBD2	TRBJ2-1	TRBV11-3	NA	TGTGCCAGCAGCTTAGGCGAGGGGAGGACTAGCGGGAGGGGCTACAATGAGCAGTTCTTC	CASSLGEGRTSGRGYNEQFF
NA	TRBJ2-1	TRBV7-6	NA	TGTGCCAGCAGCTTATTACCTAGCGCAAGCTACAATGAGCAGTTCTTC	CASSLLPSASYNEQFF
TRBD1	TRBJ1-5	TRBV28	NA	TGTGCCAGCAGTTTTACAGGGGAGTATAGCAATCAGCCCCAGCATTTT	CASSFTGEYSNQPQHF
TRBD2	TRBJ2-5	TRBV6-6	NA	TGTGCCAGCAGTCCGGGACTAGCGGGAGGGCTACGGGAGACCCAGTACTTC	CASSPGLAGGLRETQYF
TRBD1	TRBJ2-5	TRBV5-1	NA	TGCGCCAGCAGCCCTATGGCCCTACAGGGGGCAACAGAGACCCAGTACTTC	CASSPMALQGATETQYF
NA	TRBJ2-7	TRBV2	NA	TGTGCCAGCAGTGAGCCGGCAGGGGTGGGCTACGAGCAGTACTTC	CASSEPAGVGYEQYF
TRBD1	TRBJ1-4	TRBV9	few	TGTGCCAGCAGCGACGGACAGGTGAATGAAAAACTGTTTTTT	CASSDGQVNEKLFF
TRBD2	TRBJ2-2	TRBV3-1/TRBV3-2	NA	TGTGCCAGCAGCCAAGGCCCAGCGGGAAGGGCCGGGGAGCTGTTTTTT	CASSQGPAGRAGELFF